The 18 T cell receptor beta chains listed next were all sequenced from one sample in a study of blood T cell repertoires in COVID-19 (TCRdb year 2020). The library was generated by the immunoSEQ multiplex PCR assay. This is the immuneACCESS table as TCRdb keeps it, with only in-frame sequences that have V and J called. A part of the clones is gone; compared with another copy, unresolved V genes explain less than half, and the rest is unexplained. For this sample the table gives more than 150,000 clones, of which roughly 84% were detected only once. Of the sample, 10% to 15% falls within the top ten clones. The source material was PBMCs or T cells enriched from blood (not recorded which). The origin of the receptors is a woman aged 60 to 75 who had recovered from COVID-19.

The chain employs TRBV30 and TRBJ1-4; no definite D call. The CDR3 covers 14 residues. Trimming removed 0 bases from V and 6 bases from J, with 11 bases in between. CDR1 and CDR2 from the germline V gene are GTSNPN and SVGIG (reference sequence). This CDR3 is CAWSVMSGYEKLFF. The CDR3 DNA reads TGTGCCTGGAGTGTAATGAGCGGCTATGAAAAACTGTTTTTT.

The chain links TRBV12-3 or TRBV12-4 to TRBJ2-5, with D uncertain. The CDR3 runs 13 residues. The V end lost 3 bases, the J end lost 2 bases, and 7 bases lay between the germline ends. CDR3 residues: CASSFGLQETQYF. The CDR3 DNA follows: TGTGCCAGCAGTTTTGGGCTGCAAGAGACCCAGTACTTC.

The V call is TRBV28, the J call TRBJ1-2; TRBD1 matches 7 bases. The CDR3 runs to 13 residues. The junction had 4 bases not matched to a gene; V was cut back by 8 bases and J by 1 base. From germline, CDR1 is MDHEN and CDR2 SYDVKM. The CDR3 region has the DNA TGTGCCAGCCGACAGGGTCATAACTATGGCTACACCTTC. It translates to CASRQGHNYGYTF.

The chain uses TRBV5-1 and TRBJ1-1, with D perhaps TRBD1 (6 bases). Germline V gene lookup returns CDR1 SGHRS and CDR2 YFSETQ. The CDR3 covers 13 residues. V lost 4 bases and J lost 11, with 18 bases in between. CDR3 nucleotide sequence: TGCGCCAGCAGCGGAGACAGGCCCGCTGGGGCTTTCTTT. Translation gives CASSGDRPAGAFF.

This chain uses TRBV12-5 with TRBJ2-7, with D possibly matching TRBD1 (5 bases). The V gene lost 0 bases and the J gene lost 1 base, with 10 bases spanning the gap. The CDR3 has 15 residues. Germline V gives CDR1 LGHNT, CDR2 FRNRAP. The CDR3 is CASGLVLGPSYEQYF. The CDR3 DNA reads as TGTGCTAGTGGTTTGGTACTGGGGCCGTCCTACGAGCAGTACTTC.

The rearrangement links TRBV3-1 (or the pseudogene TRBV3-2) to TRBJ1-5; D remains unclear. Deletions cut 6 bases from V and 1 base from J, with 10 bases between. Germline lookup yields CDR1 LGHDT and CDR2 YNNKEL (reference sequence). This CDR3 spans 14 amino acids. CDR3 loop: CASSPVVSNQPQHF. CDR3 DNA sequence: TGTGCCAGCAGTCCGGTTGTCAGCAATCAGCCCCAGCATTTT.

The chain employs TRBV19 and TRBJ1-2, with 7 bases matching TRBD1. The germline V gene encodes CDR1 LNHDA and CDR2 SQIVND (reference sequence). The J segment lost 3 bases and the V segment lost 6 bases, leaving 7 bases of the junction unmatched. The CDR3 loop spans 14 amino acids. CDR3 protein: CASRTGDRHYGYTF. The CDR3 DNA reads TGTGCCAGTAGAACAGGGGATCGTCACTATGGCTACACCTTC.

J is TRBJ1-2 and V is TRBV7-9, with D tentatively TRBD1 (5 bases). Germline V lookup: CDR1 SEHNR, CDR2 FQNEAQ (reference sequence). The CDR3 runs to 13 residues. Trimming removed 5 bases from V and 6 bases from J, with 13 bases in between. CDR3 amino acids: CASSPQGWDGYTF. CDR3 sequence (DNA): TGTGCCAGCAGCCCCCAGGGATGGGATGGCTACACCTTC.

This clone was recorded a few times. V and J are TRBV5-4 and TRBJ1-2; TRBD1 might be the D (5 bases). Germline CDR1 is SGHNT and CDR2 is YYREEE (reference sequence). The CDR3 consists of 14 residues. The V and J ends lost 0 bases and 0 bases respectively, with 6 bases between them. CDR3 protein: CASSLAGANYGYTF. CDR3 DNA sequence: TGTGCCAGCAGCTTGGCGGGGGCTAACTATGGCTACACCTTC.

This clone was seen a handful of times. The V gene is TRBV3-1 (or the pseudogene TRBV3-2), the J gene TRBJ2-5; TRBD2 matches 9 bases. The CDR3 runs 16 residues. Per germline, CDR1 LGHDT and CDR2 YNNKEL (reference sequence). The V gene end was trimmed by 4 bases and the J gene end by 5 bases; junction bases not matched to a gene: 11. CDR3 residues: CASSPSPGLAGETQYF. CDR3 DNA sequence: TGTGCCAGCAGCCCCTCGCCGGGACTAGCAGGGGAGACCCAGTACTTC.

CDR3 amino acids: CASSSLPGLAGVGATGELFF. The CDR3 DNA reads TGTGCCAGCAGTTCCTTACCGGGACTAGCGGGAGTTGGGGCCACCGGGGAGCTGTTTTTT. The V call is TRBV28, the J call TRBJ2-2, with 14 bases aligning to TRBD2. V shed 4 bases and J 4 bases; nucleotides not matched to a gene: 14. Per germline, CDR1 MDHEN and CDR2 SYDVKM. The CDR3 runs 20 residues.

V usage is TRBV6-5 and J usage is TRBJ2-1, with D perhaps TRBD1 (5 bases). This CDR3 is built from 14 residues. CDR1 and CDR2 (germline): MNHEY, SVGAGI. V was shortened by 6 bases and J by 10 bases, with 19 bases between the two germline ends. This CDR3 reads CASRISQEAYEQFF. Written as DNA, the CDR3 is TGTGCCAGCAGAATTTCACAGGAAGCCTACGAGCAGTTCTTC.

This rearrangement joins TRBV10-3 to TRBJ2-2; D is perhaps TRBD2 (7 bases). Trimming cost V 6 bases and J 5 bases, with 13 bases left between them. The CDR3 covers 14 residues. Germline CDR1 and CDR2: ENHRY and SYGVKD. The chain's CDR3 is CAISPGGPTGELFF. DNA of the CDR3: TGTGCCATCAGCCCCGGGGGGCCAACCGGGGAGCTGTTTTTT.

This chain connects TRBV6-6 to TRBJ1-5, with 7 bases that match TRBD1. The CDR3 runs to 15 residues. Germline V gene sequence: CDR1 MNHNY, CDR2 SVGAGI (reference sequence). The ends lost 2 bases at V and 9 bases at J; junction bases unmatched: 10. CDR3 sequence: CASSYRTGDSSPQHF. As DNA, the CDR3 is TGTGCCAGCAGTTACCGGACAGGCGACTCCTCGCCCCAGCATTTT.

V gene TRBV5-1 combines with J gene TRBJ2-3; 7 bases map to TRBD2. Germline values: CDR1 SGHRS, CDR2 YFSETQ. The length of the CDR3 is 13 residues. V lost 4 bases, J lost 4 bases, and 3 bases stayed unmatched. CDR3 in DNA: TGCGCCAGCAGCCCAGGACTAGCAGATACGCAGTATTTT. This sequence encodes CASSPGLADTQYF. The full variable domain, completed using reference TRBV5-1 and TRBJ2-3, is KAGVTQTPRYLIKTRGQQVTLSCSPISGHRSVSWYQQTPGQGLQFLFEYFSETQRNKGNFPGRFSGRQFSNSRSEMNVSTLELGDSALYLCASSPGLADTQYFGPGTRLTVL.

The chain employs TRBV18 and TRBJ1-2, with a possible D match to TRBD1 (5 bases). The CDR3 sequence is 12 residues long. V lost 8 bases to trimming and J lost 6 bases, with 13 bases between them. Germline V CDR1 and CDR2: KGHSH, LQKENI. The CDR3 is CASPGGGDGYTF. CDR3 sequence (DNA): TGTGCCAGCCCAGGCGGGGGGGATGGCTACACCTTC.

The chain carries TRBV9 and TRBJ2-6, with D perhaps TRBD1 (6 bases). The CDR3 runs 21 residues. Trimming took 4 bases from V and 0 from J, leaving 26 bases between them. Germline CDR1 is SGDLS and CDR2 is YYNGEE. As DNA, the CDR3 is TGTGCCAGCAGCCCAGCCATAGGCTCGGTACAGGGACACTCTGGGGCCAACGTCCTGACTTTC. Its translation is CASSPAIGSVQGHSGANVLTF.

This chain links TRBV11-2 with TRBJ2-5; 7 bases match TRBD2. J lost 2 bases, V lost 2 bases, and 2 bases had no gene match. Germline V gene data show CDR1 as SGHAT and CDR2 as FQNNGV. This CDR3 comprises 14 residues. The CDR3 region has the DNA TGTGCCAGCAGCTTACTAGCGGCTCAAGAGACCCAGTACTTC. Protein sequence: CASSLLAAQETQYF.